Sequencing of this T cell receptor (beta chain) was carried out in a study of blood T cell repertoires in COVID-19. Across 20 to 25 US areas, participants ranged in age from about 18 to 100 years. The study assigned cohorts using participant-reported clinical history. Within the 2 weeks before study entry, each person in the exposed group met a COVID-19 case. In the authors' workflow: Estimates of nucleated cell counts were drawn from the amplification of reference gene primers. Method: immunoSEQ multiplex PCR; TCRdb's copy keeps in-frame clones and lacks some. The V and J calls and clone size are taken from that table; D and trimming were inferred from the DNA. The table has 250,000 to 350,000 clones, approximately 89% seen once. Germline V gene sequence: CDR1 KGHSH, CDR2 LQKENI. V dropped 3 bases and J dropped 5 bases, with 14 bases sitting between them. The CDR3 loop spans 15 amino acids.

Sequenced sample: PBMCs or T cells enriched from blood (not recorded which). The J gene is TRBJ1-5, the V gene TRBV18, with a possible D match to TRBD1 (6 bases). This sequence was found in a woman aged 50 to 60 who had been exposed to COVID-19. The CDR3 loop reads CASSPGQKMDQPQHF. The CDR3 DNA follows: TGTGCCAGCTCACCCGGACAGAAGATGGATCAGCCCCAGCATTTT.